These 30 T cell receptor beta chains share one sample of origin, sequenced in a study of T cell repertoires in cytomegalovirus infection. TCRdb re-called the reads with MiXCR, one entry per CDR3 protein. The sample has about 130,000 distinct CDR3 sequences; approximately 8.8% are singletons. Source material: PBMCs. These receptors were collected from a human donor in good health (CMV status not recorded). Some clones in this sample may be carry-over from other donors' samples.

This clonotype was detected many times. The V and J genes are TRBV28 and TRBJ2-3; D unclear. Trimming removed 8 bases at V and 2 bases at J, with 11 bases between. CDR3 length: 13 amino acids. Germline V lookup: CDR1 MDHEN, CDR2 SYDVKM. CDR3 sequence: CASGGVPTDTQYF. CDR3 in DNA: TGTGCCAGCGGTGGGGTCCCCACAGATACGCAGTATTTT.

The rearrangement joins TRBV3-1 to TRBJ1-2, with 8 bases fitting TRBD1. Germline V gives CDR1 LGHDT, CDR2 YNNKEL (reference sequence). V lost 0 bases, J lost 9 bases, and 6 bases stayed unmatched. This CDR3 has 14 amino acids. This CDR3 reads CASSQEGTGNRYTF. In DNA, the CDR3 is TGTGCCAGCAGCCAAGAAGGGACAGGTAATCGCTACACCTTC. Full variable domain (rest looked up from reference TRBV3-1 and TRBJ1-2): DTAVSQTPKYLVTQMGNDKSIKCEQNLGHDTMYWYKQDSKKFLKIMFSYNNKELIINETVPNRFSPKSPDKAHLNLHINSLELGDSAVYFCASSQEGTGNRYTFGSGTRLTVV.

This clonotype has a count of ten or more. In DNA, the CDR3 is TGTGCCAGCAGCTCCCCCGGGACTGGCAGAGAGACCCAGTACTTC. Encoded protein: CASSSPGTGRETQYF. This chain joins TRBV7-2 and TRBJ2-5; D possibly corresponds to TRBD2 (6 bases). The CDR3 spans 15 residues. V was shortened by 4 bases and J by 4 bases, with 16 bases between the two germline ends. The germline V gene encodes CDR1 SGHTA and CDR2 FQGNSA.

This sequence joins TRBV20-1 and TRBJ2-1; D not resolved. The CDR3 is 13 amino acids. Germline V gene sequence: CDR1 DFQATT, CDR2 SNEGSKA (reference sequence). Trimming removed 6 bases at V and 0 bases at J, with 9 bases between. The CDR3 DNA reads TGCAGTGCATGGCGGAGCTCCTACAATGAGCAGTTCTTC. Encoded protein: CSAWRSSYNEQFF.

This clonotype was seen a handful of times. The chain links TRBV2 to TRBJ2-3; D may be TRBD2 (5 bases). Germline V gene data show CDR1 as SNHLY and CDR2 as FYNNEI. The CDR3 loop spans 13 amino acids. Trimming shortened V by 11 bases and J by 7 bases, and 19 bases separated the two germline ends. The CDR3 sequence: CAGRGSARNTQYF. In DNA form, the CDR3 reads TGTGCCGGACGTGGGAGCGCAAGAAATACGCAGTATTTT.

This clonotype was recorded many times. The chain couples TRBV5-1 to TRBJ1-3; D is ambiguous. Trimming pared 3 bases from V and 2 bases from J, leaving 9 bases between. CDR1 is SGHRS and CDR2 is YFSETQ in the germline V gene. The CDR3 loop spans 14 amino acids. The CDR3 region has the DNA TGCGCCAGCAGCTCCAGGACGGCTGGAAACACCATATATTTT. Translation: CASSSRTAGNTIYF.

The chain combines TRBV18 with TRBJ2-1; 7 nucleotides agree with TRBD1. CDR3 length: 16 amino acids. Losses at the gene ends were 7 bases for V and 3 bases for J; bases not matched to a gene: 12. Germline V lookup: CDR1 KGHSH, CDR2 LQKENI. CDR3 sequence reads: CASLIPGTAFYNEQFF. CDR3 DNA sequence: TGTGCCAGCTTAATACCCGGGACAGCGTTCTACAATGAGCAGTTCTTC.

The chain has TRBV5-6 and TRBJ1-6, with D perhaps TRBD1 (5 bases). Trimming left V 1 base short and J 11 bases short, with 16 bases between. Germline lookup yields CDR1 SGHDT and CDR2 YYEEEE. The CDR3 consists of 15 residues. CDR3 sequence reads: CASSLYQGGEAPLHF. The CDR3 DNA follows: TGTGCCAGCAGCTTGTATCAGGGAGGAGAGGCACCCCTCCACTTT.

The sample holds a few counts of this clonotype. The CDR3 DNA reads TGCGCCAGCAGCTGGGGGACTTCTAGCTCCTACGAGCAGTACTTC. It encodes CASSWGTSSSYEQYF. V is TRBV5-1 and J is TRBJ2-7; D possibly corresponds to TRBD2 (6 bases). The CDR3 has 15 amino acids. The germline V gene encodes CDR1 SGHRS and CDR2 YFSETQ. The germline V and J ends were trimmed by 3 bases and 0 bases, with 13 bases remaining between them.

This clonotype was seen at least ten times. The CDR3: CASNNETLYSNQPQHF. The CDR3 nucleotides are TGTGCCAGCAACAACGAGACGCTCTATAGCAATCAGCCCCAGCATTTT. The V gene is TRBV28, the J gene TRBJ1-5, with D uncertain. The V and J ends lost 7 bases and 0 bases respectively, with 16 bases between them. CDR1 is MDHEN, CDR2 SYDVKM, per germline. This CDR3 comprises 16 residues.

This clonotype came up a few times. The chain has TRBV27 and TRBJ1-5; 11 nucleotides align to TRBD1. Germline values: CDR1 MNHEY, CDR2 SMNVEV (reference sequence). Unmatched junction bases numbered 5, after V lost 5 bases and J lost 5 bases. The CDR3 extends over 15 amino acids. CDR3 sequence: CASSLGQGAYQPQHF. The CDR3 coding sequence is TGTGCCAGCAGTCTCGGACAGGGGGCCTATCAGCCCCAGCATTTT.

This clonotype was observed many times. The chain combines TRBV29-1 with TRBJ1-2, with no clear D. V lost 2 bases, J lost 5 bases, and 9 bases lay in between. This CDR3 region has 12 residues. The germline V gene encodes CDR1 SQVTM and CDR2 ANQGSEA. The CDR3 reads CSVEWSEYGYTF. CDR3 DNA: TGCAGCGTTGAATGGAGCGAGTATGGCTACACCTTC.

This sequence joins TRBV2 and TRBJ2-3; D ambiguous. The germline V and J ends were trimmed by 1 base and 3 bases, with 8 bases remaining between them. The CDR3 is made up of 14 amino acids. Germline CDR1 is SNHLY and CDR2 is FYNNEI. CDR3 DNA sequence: TGTGCCAGCAGTGAAGGGGCCGTTACAGATACGCAGTATTTT. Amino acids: CASSEGAVTDTQYF.

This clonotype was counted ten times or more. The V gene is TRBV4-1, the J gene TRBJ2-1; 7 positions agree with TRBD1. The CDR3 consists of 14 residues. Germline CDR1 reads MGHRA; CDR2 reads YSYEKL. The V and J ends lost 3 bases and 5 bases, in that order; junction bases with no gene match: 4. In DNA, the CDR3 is TGCGCCAGCAGCCACCCGGGACAGAACAATGAGCAGTTCTTC. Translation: CASSHPGQNNEQFF.

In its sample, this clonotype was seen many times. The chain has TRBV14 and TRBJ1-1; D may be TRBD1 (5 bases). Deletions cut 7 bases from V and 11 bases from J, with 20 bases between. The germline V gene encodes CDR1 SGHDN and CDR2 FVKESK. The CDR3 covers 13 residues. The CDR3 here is CASKGDRGILAFF. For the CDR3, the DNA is TGTGCCAGCAAGGGAGACCGGGGGATATTGGCTTTCTTT.

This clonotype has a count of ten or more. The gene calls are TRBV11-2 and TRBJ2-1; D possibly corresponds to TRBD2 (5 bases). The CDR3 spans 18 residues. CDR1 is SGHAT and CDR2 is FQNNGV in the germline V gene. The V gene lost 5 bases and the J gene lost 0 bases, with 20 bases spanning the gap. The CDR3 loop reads CASSPPPGVSRSYNEQFF. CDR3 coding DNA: TGTGCCAGCAGCCCCCCCCCCGGGGTATCCCGCTCCTACAATGAGCAGTTCTTC. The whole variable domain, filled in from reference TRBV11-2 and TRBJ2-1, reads EAGVAQSPRYKIIEKRQSVAFWCNPISGHATLYWYQQILGQGPKLLIQFQNNGVVDDSQLPKDRFSAERLKGVDSTLKIQPAKLEDSAVYLCASSPPPGVSRSYNEQFFGPGTRLTVL.

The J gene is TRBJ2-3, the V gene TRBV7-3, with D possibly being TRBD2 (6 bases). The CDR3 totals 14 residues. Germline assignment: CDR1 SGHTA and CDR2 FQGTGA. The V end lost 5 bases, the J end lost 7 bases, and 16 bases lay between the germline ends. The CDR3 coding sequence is TGTGCCAGCAGCAAAGGCGGGACTCCTTATACGCAGTATTTT. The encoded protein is CASSKGGTPYTQYF. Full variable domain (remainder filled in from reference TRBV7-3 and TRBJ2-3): GAGVSQTPSNKVTEKGKYVELRCDPISGHTALYWYRQSLGQGPEFLIYFQGTGAADDSGLPNDRFFAVRPEGSVSTLKIQRTERGDSAVYLCASSKGGTPYTQYFGPGTRLTVL.

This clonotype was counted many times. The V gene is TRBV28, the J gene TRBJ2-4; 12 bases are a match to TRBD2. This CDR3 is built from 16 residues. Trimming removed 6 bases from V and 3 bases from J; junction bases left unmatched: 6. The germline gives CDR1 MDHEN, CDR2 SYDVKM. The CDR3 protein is CASRPTSGGIKNIQYF. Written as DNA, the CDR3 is TGTGCCAGCAGACCAACTAGCGGGGGGATCAAAAACATTCAGTACTTC.

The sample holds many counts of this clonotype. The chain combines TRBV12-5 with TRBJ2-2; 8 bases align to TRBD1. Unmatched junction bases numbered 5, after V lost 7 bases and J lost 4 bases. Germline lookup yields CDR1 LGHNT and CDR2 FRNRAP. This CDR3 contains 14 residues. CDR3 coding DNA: TGTGCTAGTGCCGACAGGGGAGGCACCGGGGAGCTGTTTTTT. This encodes CASADRGGTGELFF.

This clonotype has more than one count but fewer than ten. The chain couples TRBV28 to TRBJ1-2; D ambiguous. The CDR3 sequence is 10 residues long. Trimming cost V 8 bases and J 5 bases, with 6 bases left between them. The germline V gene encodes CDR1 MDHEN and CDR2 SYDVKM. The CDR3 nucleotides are TGTGCCAGCTTTGCTTATGGCTACACCTTC. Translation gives CASFAYGYTF.

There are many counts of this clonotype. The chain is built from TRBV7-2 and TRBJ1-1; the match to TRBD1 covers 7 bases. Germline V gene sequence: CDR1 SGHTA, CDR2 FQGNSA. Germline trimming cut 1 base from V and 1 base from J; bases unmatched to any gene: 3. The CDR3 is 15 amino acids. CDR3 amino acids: CASSLGGQQNTEAFF. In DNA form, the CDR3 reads TGTGCCAGCAGCTTAGGGGGACAGCAGAACACTGAAGCTTTCTTT.

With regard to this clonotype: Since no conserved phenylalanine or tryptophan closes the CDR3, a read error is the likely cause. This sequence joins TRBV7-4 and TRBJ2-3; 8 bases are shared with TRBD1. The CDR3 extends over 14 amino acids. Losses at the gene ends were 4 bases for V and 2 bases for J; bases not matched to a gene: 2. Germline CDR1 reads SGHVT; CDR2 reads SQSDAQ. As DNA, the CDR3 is TGTGCCAGCAGCTCGGACAGGGTCACAGATACGCAGTATGTT. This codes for CASSSDRVTDTQYV.

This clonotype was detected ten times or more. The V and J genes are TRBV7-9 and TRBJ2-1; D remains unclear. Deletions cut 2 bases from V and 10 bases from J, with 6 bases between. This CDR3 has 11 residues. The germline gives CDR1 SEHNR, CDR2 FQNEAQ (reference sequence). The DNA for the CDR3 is TGTGCCAGCAGCTTATTCAGCGAGCAGTTCTTC. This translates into CASSLFSEQFF.

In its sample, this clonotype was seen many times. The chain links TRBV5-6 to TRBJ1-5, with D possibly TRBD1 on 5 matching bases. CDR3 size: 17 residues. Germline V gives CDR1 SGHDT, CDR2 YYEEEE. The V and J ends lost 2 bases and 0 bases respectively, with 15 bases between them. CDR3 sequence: CASSLYKGGTSNQPQHF. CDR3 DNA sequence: TGTGCCAGCAGCTTATACAAAGGCGGGACTAGCAATCAGCCCCAGCATTTT.

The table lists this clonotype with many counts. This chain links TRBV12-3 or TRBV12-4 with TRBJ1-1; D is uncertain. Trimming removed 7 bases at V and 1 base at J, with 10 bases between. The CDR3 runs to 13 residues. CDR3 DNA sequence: TGTGCCAGCACCATAGGAAGGAACACTGAAGCTTTCTTT. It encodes CASTIGRNTEAFF.

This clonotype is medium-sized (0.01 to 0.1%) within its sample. The CDR3 nucleotides read TGTGCCAGCAGCTTAACTTCGGGGCGCCACAATGAGCAGTTCTTC. It translates to CASSLTSGRHNEQFF. V gene TRBV7-2 combines with J gene TRBJ2-1; either TRBD1 or TRBD2 may fit D (5 bases each). The germline V gene encodes CDR1 SGHTA and CDR2 FQGNSA. Trimming removed 2 bases at V and 5 bases at J, with 13 bases between. The CDR3 is made up of 15 amino acids.

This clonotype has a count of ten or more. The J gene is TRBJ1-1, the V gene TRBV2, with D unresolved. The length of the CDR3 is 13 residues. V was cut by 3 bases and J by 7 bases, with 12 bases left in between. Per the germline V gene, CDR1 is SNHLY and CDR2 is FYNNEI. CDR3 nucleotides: TGTGCCAGCAGTGAGGACCGGGAGGGTGAAGCTTTCTTT. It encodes CASSEDREGEAFF. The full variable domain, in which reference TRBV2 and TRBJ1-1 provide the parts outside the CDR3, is EPEVTQTPSHQVTQMGQEVILRCVPISNHLYFYWYRQILGQKVEFLVSFYNNEISEKSEIFDDQFSVERPDGSNFTLKIRSTKLEDSAMYFCASSEDREGEAFFGQGTRLTVV.

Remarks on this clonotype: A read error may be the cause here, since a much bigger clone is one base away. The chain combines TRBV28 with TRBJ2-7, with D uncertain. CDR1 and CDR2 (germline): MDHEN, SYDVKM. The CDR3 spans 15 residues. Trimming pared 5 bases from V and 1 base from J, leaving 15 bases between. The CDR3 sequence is CASSLRTAVSYEQYF. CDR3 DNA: TGTGCCAGCAGTCTCAGGACGGCGGTTTCCTACGAGCAGTACTTC.

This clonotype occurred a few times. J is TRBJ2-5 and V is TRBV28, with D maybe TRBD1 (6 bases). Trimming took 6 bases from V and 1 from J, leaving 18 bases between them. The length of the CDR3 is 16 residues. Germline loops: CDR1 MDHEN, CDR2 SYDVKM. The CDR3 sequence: CASSPSGRGPQETQYF. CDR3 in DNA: TGTGCCAGCAGCCCCAGTGGCAGGGGACCCCAAGAGACCCAGTACTTC. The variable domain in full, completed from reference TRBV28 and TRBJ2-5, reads DVKVTQSSRYLVKRTGEKVFLECVQDMDHENMFWYRQDPGLGLRLIYFSYDVKMKEKGDIPEGYSVSREKKERFSLILESASTNQTSMYLCASSPSGRGPQETQYFGPGTRLLVL.

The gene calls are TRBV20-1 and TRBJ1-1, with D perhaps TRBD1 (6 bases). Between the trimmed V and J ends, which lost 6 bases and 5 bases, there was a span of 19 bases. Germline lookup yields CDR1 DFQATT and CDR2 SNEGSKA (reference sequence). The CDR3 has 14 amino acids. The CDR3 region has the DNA TGCAGTGCCAGCCCGACAGGTGCGAAGACTGAAGCTTTCTTT. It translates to CSASPTGAKTEAFF.